Listed below are T cell receptor beta chains from one sample, sequenced in a study of B cell selection in AIRE deficiency. Only in-frame clones appear in the TCRdb table, and some are missing; sequencing was by immunoSEQ multiplex PCR. In the table there are about 24,000 clones, 90% to 97% of which are singletons. Sequencing was done on a sample of CD4+CD127+ conventional T cells sorted from PBMCs. The origin of the receptors is a human donor in good health. Both conserved end residues are part of each CDR3. D genes are given only for firm matches. Not every row has a clone size; where given, it reads once, few, many or a size class.

>TRBV19|-|TRBD1|TRBJ2-2
CASSSGQDKNTGELFF
TGTGCCAGTAGTTCAGGACAGGATAAGAACACCGGGGAGCTGTTTTTT
>TRBV28|-|-|TRBJ1-5
CASSATGITQPQHF
TGTGCCAGCAGCGCTACAGGGATTACTCAGCCCCAGCATTTT
>TRBV5-1|-|TRBD1|TRBJ1-1
CASSLAGQGVTEAFF
TGCGCCAGCAGCTTGGCTGGACAGGGTGTCACTGAAGCTTTCTTT
>TRBV19|-|TRBD1|TRBJ2-3
CASSIRPGQGFTDTQYF
TGTGCCAGTAGTATACGACCGGGACAGGGGTTCACAGATACGCAGTATTTT
>TRBV19|-|TRBD2|TRBJ2-5
CASSIGLAGGEETQYF
TGTGCCAGTAGTATCGGACTAGCGGGGGGGGAAGAGACCCAGTACTTC
>TRBV10-3|-|-|TRBJ2-3
CAISWGPPGQDTQYF
TGTGCCATCAGTTGGGGTCCCCCCGGGCAAGATACGCAGTATTTT
>TRBV18|-|TRBD1|TRBJ2-7
CASSPRTGVENEQYF
TGTGCCAGCTCACCACGGACAGGGGTCGAGAACGAGCAGTACTTC
>TRBV29-1|-|-|TRBJ1-1
CSGMNTEAFF
TGCAGCGGTATGAACACTGAAGCTTTCTTT
>TRBV5-4|-|-|TRBJ2-3
CASSLGAQGGIDTQYF
TGTGCCAGCAGCTTGGGGGCCCAGGGTGGTATAGATACGCAGTATTTT
>TRBV5-6|-|-|TRBJ1-1
CASSLGSKNTEAFF
TGTGCCAGCAGCTTGGGGTCGAAGAACACTGAAGCTTTCTTT
>TRBV2|-|-|TRBJ1-1
CASTTWGGMNTEAFF
TGTGCCAGCACTACATGGGGGGGCATGAACACTGAAGCTTTCTTT
>TRBV30|-|TRBD1|TRBJ1-1
CAWSGRTGNTEAFF
TGTGCCTGGAGCGGAAGGACAGGGAACACTGAAGCTTTCTTT
>TRBV18|-|-|TRBJ2-7
CASSPPGISYEQYF
TGTGCCAGCTCACCACCGGGTATCTCCTACGAGCAGTACTTC
>TRBV10-3|-|TRBD1|TRBJ2-7
CAIGEGQGGRNEQYF
TGTGCCATCGGGGAGGGACAGGGGGGTAGGAACGAGCAGTACTTC
>TRBV6-1|-|-|TRBJ1-3
CASSSLDSSGNTIYF
TGTGCCAGCAGTTCTTTGGACAGCTCTGGAAACACCATATATTTT
>TRBV5-5|-|TRBD2|TRBJ2-7
CASSFRGSGTSYEQYF
TGTGCCAGCAGCTTTCGCGGTAGCGGGACGTCCTACGAGCAGTACTTC
>TRBV7-3|-|TRBD1|TRBJ2-7
CASSTQGDEQYF
TGTGCCAGCAGCACCCAGGGGGACGAGCAGTACTTC
>TRBV19|-|-|TRBJ1-5
CASRRWGSNQPQHF
TGTGCCAGTAGACGGTGGGGGAGCAATCAGCCCCAGCATTTT
>TRBV15|-|TRBD1|TRBJ1-1
CATSGRQGATEAFF
TGTGCCACCAGCGGACGACAGGGGGCGACTGAAGCTTTCTTT
>TRBV5-1|-|TRBD1|TRBJ2-5
CASSVDRGLETQYF
TGCGCCAGCAGCGTAGACAGGGGCTTGGAGACCCAGTACTTC
>TRBV25-1|-|-|TRBJ1-1
CASIRNTEAFF
TGTGCCAGCATCAGGAACACTGAAGCTTTCTTT
>TRBV28|once|-|TRBJ1-2
CASREGPSDGYTF
TGTGCCAGCAGAGAGGGTCCCTCGGATGGCTACACCTTC
>TRBV7-2|-|-|TRBJ2-7
CASSLAEFGNYEQYF
TGTGCCAGCAGCTTAGCGGAATTCGGAAACTACGAGCAGTACTTC
>TRBV14|-|-|TRBJ2-5
CASSQEGLEETQYF
TGTGCCAGCAGCCAAGAAGGGCTAGAAGAGACCCAGTACTTC
>TRBV6-5|-|TRBD2|TRBJ2-7
CASSGSGGIYEQYF
TGTGCCAGCAGTGGTAGCGGGGGGATCTACGAGCAGTACTTC